This is a list of T cell receptor beta chains from one sample in a study of blood T cells in healthy people across ages. TCRdb itself ran the 5' RACE reads through MiXCR, one entry per CDR3 protein. The table has 700,000 or so distinct CDR3 sequences, roughly 20% seen once. Specimen: blood. All receptors derive from a man aged 70-80 years in good health. The CDR3 runs from the conserved cysteine through the conserved F or W. The D gene is left open where the match is weak. The size field is filled for only some rows; it gives once, few, many or a size class.

CDR3 protein | CDR3 DNA | clone size | J gene | V gene | D gene
CSANSDSGNTIYF | TGCAGTGCTAACTCAGACTCTGGAAACACCATATATTTT | few | TRBJ1-3 | TRBV20-1 | -
CASSLSLGTGRSDTQYF | TGTGCCAGCAGCTTAAGCCTCGGGACAGGGCGGTCAGATACGCAGTATTTT | - | TRBJ2-3 | TRBV7-2 | TRBD1
CASTSVGGVETQYF | TGTGCCAGCACGTCCGTCGGGGGGGTAGAGACCCAGTACTTC | few | TRBJ2-5 | TRBV12-3/TRBV12-4 | TRBD2
CASSEPGSVNEQFF | TGTGCCAGTAGCGAACCAGGCAGTGTGAATGAGCAGTTCTTC | - | TRBJ2-1 | TRBV19 | -
CSARDHRAGLNQPQHF | TGCAGTGCTAGAGATCACCGGGCAGGCCTAAATCAGCCCCAGCATTTT | once | TRBJ1-5 | TRBV20-1 | -
CASSEGLGVNTEAFF | TGTGCCAGCAGTGAAGGATTGGGGGTGAACACTGAAGCTTTCTTT | few | TRBJ1-1 | TRBV25-1 | -
CASSQVAGRGYEKLFF | TGTGCCAGCAGCCAAGTTGCGGGGCGAGGCTATGAAAAACTGTTTTTT | few | TRBJ1-4 | TRBV4-2 | -
CASNPPSGEKETQYF | TGTGCCAGCAACCCCCCTAGCGGGGAGAAAGAGACCCAGTACTTC | few | TRBJ2-5 | TRBV28 | TRBD2
CSPTRAWENYGYTF | TGCAGTCCCACCCGTGCCTGGGAGAACTATGGCTACACCTTC | - | TRBJ1-2 | TRBV20-1 | -
CASSLAVGSGANVLTF | TGTGCCAGCAGCTTAGCTGTGGGCTCTGGGGCCAACGTCCTGACTTTC | - | TRBJ2-6 | TRBV7-2 | -
CASSTDIQYF | TGTGCCAGCAGTACAGACATTCAGTACTTC | - | TRBJ2-4 | TRBV21-1 | -
CASSEAWGDRGKEGF | TGTGCCAGCAGTGAAGCTTGGGGGGACAGAGGAAAGGAAGGCTTC | - | TRBJ2-5 | TRBV6-1 | -
CASSRLAGIQETQYF | TGTGCCAGCAGCCGTCTAGCGGGGATCCAAGAGACCCAGTACTTC | once | TRBJ2-5 | TRBV14 | TRBD2
CASSFWTGGTYEQYF | TGTGCCAGCAGTTTTTGGACAGGGGGTACCTACGAGCAGTACTTC | few | TRBJ2-7 | TRBV28 | TRBD1
CASGTTNTEAFF | TGCGCCAGCGGTACCACGAACACTGAAGCTTTCTTT | - | TRBJ1-1 | TRBV5-1 | -
CAGRQGLYEQYF | TGTGCCGGCAGACAGGGGCTGTACGAGCAGTACTTC | - | TRBJ2-7 | TRBV6-1 | TRBD1
CASSLPSEADTQYF | TGTGCCAGCAGCTTGCCCTCGGAGGCAGATACGCAGTATTTT | - | TRBJ2-3 | TRBV7-2 | -
CASSHPGQGGNTIYF | TGTGCCAGCAGCCACCCGGGACAGGGTGGAAACACCATATATTTT | - | TRBJ1-3 | TRBV14 | TRBD1
CASSEYGDGYTF | TGTGCCAGCAGTGAATATGGGGATGGCTACACCTTC | - | TRBJ1-2 | TRBV25-1 | -
CASSRQQVTNTEAFF | TGTGCCAGCAGCCGCCAACAGGTCACGAACACTGAAGCTTTCTTT | - | TRBJ1-1 | TRBV16 | -
CASSLAEQGLYEQYF | TGCGCCAGCAGCTTGGCCGAACAGGGCCTCTACGAGCAGTACTTC | few | TRBJ2-7 | TRBV5-1 | -
CASSRVAASSYNEQFF | TGTGCCAGCAGCCGGGTAGCGGCTAGCAGCTACAATGAGCAGTTCTTC | - | TRBJ2-1 | TRBV7-2 | -
CAIGDSLNYGYTF | TGTGCCATCGGGGACAGTCTCAACTATGGCTACACCTTC | few | TRBJ1-2 | TRBV10-3 | TRBD1
CASTGASGRPLSTDTQYF | TGCGCCAGCACCGGAGCGAGCGGGAGGCCCCTAAGCACAGATACGCAGTATTTT | - | TRBJ2-3 | TRBV10-2 | TRBD2
CASSLVGELFF | TGTGCCAGCAGCTTAGTCGGGGAGCTGTTTTTT | - | TRBJ2-2 | TRBV11-2 | -
CASRPGPGNTIYF | TGTGCCAGCAGACCCGGCCCAGGAAACACCATATATTTT | - | TRBJ1-3 | TRBV12-3/TRBV12-4 | -
CASSQALAGTGGTEAFF | TGCGCCAGCAGCCAAGCTTTAGCAGGGACGGGGGGCACTGAAGCTTTCTTT | - | TRBJ1-1 | TRBV4-1 | -
CASSSRTSGRVRNANEQFF | TGTGCCAGCAGCTCCAGGACTAGCGGGAGGGTCAGGAATGCTAATGAGCAGTTCTTC | - | TRBJ2-1 | TRBV11-2 | TRBD2
CASARQANYGYTF | TGTGCCAGCGCACGACAGGCAAACTATGGCTACACCTTC | few | TRBJ1-2 | TRBV7-2 | -
CASSYRLDTEAFF | TGTGCCAGCAGTTACAGGCTGGACACTGAAGCTTTCTTT | - | TRBJ1-1 | TRBV6-5 | -
CASSWGSRNEQFF | TGTGCCAGCAGTTGGGGGAGTAGGAATGAGCAGTTCTTC | few | TRBJ2-1 | TRBV6-5 | -
CASSVDPGTISPLHF | TGTGCCAGCAGTGTTGACCCGGGGACTATTTCACCCCTCCACTTT | few | TRBJ1-6 | TRBV6-6 | -
CASSPWTSGIRNEQFF | TGTGCCAGCTCCCCCTGGACTAGCGGGATAAGGAATGAGCAGTTCTTC | - | TRBJ2-1 | TRBV18 | TRBD2
CSVLLQQTNEKLFF | TGCAGCGTCCTCCTTCAGCAGACTAATGAAAAACTGTTTTTT | - | TRBJ1-4 | TRBV29-1 | -
CSVEDRELSNQFF | TGCAGCGTTGAAGATCGGGAGCTGAGCAATCAGTTCTTC | many | TRBJ2-1 | TRBV29-1 | -
CASKERVLGTEAFF | TGCGCCAGCAAGGAGCGGGTATTGGGCACTGAAGCTTTCTTT | - | TRBJ1-1 | TRBV10-2 | -
CASSYSVTGRHNEQFF | TGTGCCAGCAGTTACTCGGTTACCGGACGACACAATGAGCAGTTCTTC | - | TRBJ2-1 | TRBV6-5 | -
CASKDSNQPQHF | TGTGCCAGCAAGGATAGCAATCAGCCCCAGCATTTT | - | TRBJ1-5 | TRBV2 | -
CASSFQVGWQFF | TGTGCCAGCAGTTTTCAGGTCGGTTGGCAGTTCTTC | few | TRBJ2-1 | TRBV12-3/TRBV12-4 | -
CASSYSLDRGTYGYTF | TGTGCCAGCAGTTACTCGCTTGACAGAGGGACCTATGGCTACACCTTC | - | TRBJ1-2 | TRBV6-5 | -
CASSPTDRAGYEQFF | TGCGCCAGCAGCCCAACGGACAGGGCGGGCTATGAGCAGTTCTTC | - | TRBJ2-1 | TRBV9 | TRBD1
CASGKGKGQETQYF | TGTGCCAGCGGCAAGGGCAAGGGGCAAGAGACCCAGTACTTC | - | TRBJ2-5 | TRBV6-1 | -
CASSYGTGGSTNEKLFF | TGTGCCAGCAGTTACGGGACAGGGGGTTCCACTAATGAAAAACTGTTTTTT | few | TRBJ1-4 | TRBV6-5 | TRBD1
CASSSSGFGGELFF | TGTGCCAGCAGTTCTTCAGGGTTCGGCGGGGAGCTGTTTTTT | - | TRBJ2-2 | TRBV28 | -
CASSPFGLGYTF | TGTGCCAGCAGTCCCTTTGGGCTTGGCTACACCTTC | - | TRBJ1-2 | TRBV27 | -